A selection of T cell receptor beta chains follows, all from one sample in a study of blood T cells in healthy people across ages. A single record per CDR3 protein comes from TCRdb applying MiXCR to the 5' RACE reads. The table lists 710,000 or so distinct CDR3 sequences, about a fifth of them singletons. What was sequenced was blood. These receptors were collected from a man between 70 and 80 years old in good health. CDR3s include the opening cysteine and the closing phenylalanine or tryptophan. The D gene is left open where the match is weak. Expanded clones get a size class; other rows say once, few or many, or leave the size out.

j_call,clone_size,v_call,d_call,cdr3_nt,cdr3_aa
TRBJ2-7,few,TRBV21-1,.,TGTGCCAGCAGCTCCATGGGGGTGCCATCCTACGAGCAGTACTTC,CASSSMGVPSYEQYF
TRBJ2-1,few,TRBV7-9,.,TGTGCCAGCAGCTTAGCCCGTAGCATGGAGTACAATGAGCAGTTCTTC,CASSLARSMEYNEQFF
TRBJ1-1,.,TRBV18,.,TGTGTCAGCTCTATGGGGGCAGGGAACACTGAAGCTTTCTTT,CVSSMGAGNTEAFF
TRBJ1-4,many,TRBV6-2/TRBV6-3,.,TGTGCCAGCAGTTACAGGATGGCAACTAATGAAAAACTGTTTTTT,CASSYRMATNEKLFF
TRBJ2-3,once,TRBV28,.,TGTGCCACCTTCCTTTTCGGTGGTTCAGATACGCAGTATTTT,CATFLFGGSDTQYF
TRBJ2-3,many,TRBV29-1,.,TGCAGCGTTGAGACGTTTGATACGCAGTATTTT,CSVETFDTQYF
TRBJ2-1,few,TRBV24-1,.,TGTGCCACCAGTGATTTGGGTGGGGACAAATTTGGAGGTGAGCAGTTCTTC,CATSDLGGDKFGGEQFF
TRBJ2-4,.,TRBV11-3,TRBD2,TGTGCCAGCAGCTTGAAGCGGGGGGGGATAGGAGCCAAAAACATTCAGTACTTC,CASSLKRGGIGAKNIQYF
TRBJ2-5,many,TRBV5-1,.,TGCGCCAGCAGCTTAACCGGACTGAAAGAGACCCAGTACTTC,CASSLTGLKETQYF
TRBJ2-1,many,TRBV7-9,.,TGTGCCAGCAGCCCGCATATCGGTGAGCAGTTCTTC,CASSPHIGEQFF
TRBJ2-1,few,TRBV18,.,TGTGCCAGCTCACTCGAGAACCGGAATGAGCAGTTCTTC,CASSLENRNEQFF
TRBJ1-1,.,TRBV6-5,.,TGTGCCACCCATAAGGGAGGGGGGGGCACTGAAGCTTTCTTT,CATHKGGGGTEAFF
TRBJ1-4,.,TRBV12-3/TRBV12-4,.,TGTGCCAGCAGGGCGGAAATTAGTTTAGAAAAACTGTTTTTT,CASRAEISLEKLFF
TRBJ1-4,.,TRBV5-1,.,TGCGCCAGCAACCCCACCGGCGCAACTAATGAAAAACTGTTTTTT,CASNPTGATNEKLFF
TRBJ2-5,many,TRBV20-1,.,TGCAGTGCTTCTACCCTCCAAGAGACCCAGTACTTC,CSASTLQETQYF
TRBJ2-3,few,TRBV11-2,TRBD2,TGTGCCAGCAGCCCGACTAGCGGAAGTAGGCAGTATTTT,CASSPTSGSRQYF
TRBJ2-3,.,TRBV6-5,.,TGTGCCAGCAGTAAGTCAGGCACAGATACGCAGTATTTT,CASSKSGTDTQYF
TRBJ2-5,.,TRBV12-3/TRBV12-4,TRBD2,TGTGCCAGCAGTTTCGTTCTACTAGCGGGAGGTACTGAAGAGACCCAGTACTTC,CASSFVLLAGGTEETQYF
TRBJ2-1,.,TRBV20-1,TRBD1,TGCAGTGCTAGAGTTGGGGGACAGGGGACTGAGCAGTTCTTC,CSARVGGQGTEQFF
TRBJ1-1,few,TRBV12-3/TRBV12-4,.,TGTGCCAGCAGACTGGGGGTCAACACTGAAGCTTTCTTT,CASRLGVNTEAFF
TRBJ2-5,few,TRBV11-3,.,TGTGCCAGCAGCTCAGGGGAAGGGGAGTACTTC,CASSSGEGEYF
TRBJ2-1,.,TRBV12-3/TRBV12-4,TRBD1,TGTGCCAGCAGAAAAGGACAGGGGTCCTACAATGAGCAGTTCTTC,CASRKGQGSYNEQFF
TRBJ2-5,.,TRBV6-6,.,TGTGCCAGCAGTTACGTTGCGCGGCAAGAGACCCAGTACTTC,CASSYVARQETQYF
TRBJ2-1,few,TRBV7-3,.,TGTGCCAGCAAGCATTGGGGGGCCTTCTCCTACAATGAGCAGTTCTTC,CASKHWGAFSYNEQFF
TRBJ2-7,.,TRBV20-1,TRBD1,TGCAGTGCTAGAGATCCCGCGCGGGACAGGGCTCCCTACGAGCAGTACTTC,CSARDPARDRAPYEQYF
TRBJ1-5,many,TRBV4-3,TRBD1,TGCGCCAGCAGCCAAAGTTGGACAGGGGATAAGCCCCAGCATTTT,CASSQSWTGDKPQHF
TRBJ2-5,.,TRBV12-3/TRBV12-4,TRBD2,TGTGCCAGCAGACCTAGCGGGGGAAAAGAGACCCAGTACTTC,CASRPSGGKETQYF
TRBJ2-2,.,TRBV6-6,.,TGTGCCAGCAGTTACGTTCCGGGTGCCGGGGAGCTGTTTTTT,CASSYVPGAGELFF
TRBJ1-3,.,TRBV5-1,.,TGCGCCAGCAGCTGGGCAGGGACCTCTGGAAACACCATATATTTT,CASSWAGTSGNTIYF
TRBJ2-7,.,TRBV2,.,TGTGCCAGCAATATAGGGCAGGACGAGCAGTACTTC,CASNIGQDEQYF
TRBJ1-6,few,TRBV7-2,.,TGTGCCAGCAGCCCTAGCTCCTATAATTCACCCCTCCACTTT,CASSPSSYNSPLHF
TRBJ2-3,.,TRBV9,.,TGTGCCAGCAGCGCACAGGGTCAGTCAGATACGCAGTATTTT,CASSAQGQSDTQYF
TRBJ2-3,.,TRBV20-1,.,TGCAGTGCTAGTCCCCAAGTGGGCCTCGGGGGAGATACGCAGTATTTT,CSASPQVGLGGDTQYF
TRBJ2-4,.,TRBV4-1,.,TGCGCCAGCAGCCCTGGAGGTGAGGGCGCAACCAAAAACATTCAGTACTTC,CASSPGGEGATKNIQYF
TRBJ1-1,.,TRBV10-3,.,TGTGCCATCAGTGATCTGGGGACAACTGAAGCTTTCTTT,CAISDLGTTEAFF
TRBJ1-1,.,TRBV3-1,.,TGTGCCAGCAGCCAAGACTATGGGAGCCAGCCGGGAACTTTCTTT,CASSQDYGSQPGTFF
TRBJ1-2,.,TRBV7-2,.,TGTGCCAGCAGCTTAAGAAGGGAAGGAGGTGGCTACACCTTC,CASSLRREGGGYTF
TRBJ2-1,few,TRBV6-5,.,TGTGCCAGCAGAGTACTAGGCCAGCAGTTCTTC,CASRVLGQQFF
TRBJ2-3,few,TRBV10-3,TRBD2,TGTGCCATCAGTGAGTCCCCCCTAGCGGGACCAGATACGCAGTATTTT,CAISESPLAGPDTQYF
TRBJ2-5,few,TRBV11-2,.,TGTGCCAGCAGCTTAGTCTCGGGTGGGGAGACCCAGTACTTC,CASSLVSGGETQYF
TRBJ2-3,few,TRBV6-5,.,TGTGCCAGCAGTTTAGTACTCCCCAGGAGCACAGATACGCAGTATTTT,CASSLVLPRSTDTQYF
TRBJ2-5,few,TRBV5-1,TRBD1,TGCGCCAGCAGCGTTCCAGGGGGAGAGACCCAGTACTTC,CASSVPGGETQYF
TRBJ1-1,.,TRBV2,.,TGTGCCAGCAGTTTCCTGTTGATGAACACTGAAGCTTTCTTT,CASSFLLMNTEAFF
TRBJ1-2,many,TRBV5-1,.,TGCGCCAGCAGCTTTGACGGACAGCCGGGGGGCTATGGCTACACCTTC,CASSFDGQPGGYGYTF
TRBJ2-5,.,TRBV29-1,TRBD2,TGCAGCGTTGTCCGGGACTACAGAGAGACCCAGTACTTC,CSVVRDYRETQYF
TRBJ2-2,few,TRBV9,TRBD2,TGTGCCAGCAGCTCAAGACTAGCGCAGGTCACCGGGGAGCTGTTTTTT,CASSSRLAQVTGELFF
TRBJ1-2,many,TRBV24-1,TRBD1,TGTGCCACCAGTGCAAGGGGGCAGACGAATGGCTACACCTTC,CATSARGQTNGYTF
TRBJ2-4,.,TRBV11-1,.,TGTGCCAGCAGCTCCCCTCAGCAGGGGAGTGGTTATCGGGCCAAAAACATTCAGTACTTC,CASSSPQQGSGYRAKNIQYF
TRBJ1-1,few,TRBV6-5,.,TGTGCCAGCATCAGGGCCAGCGGAAGGACTGAAGCTTTCTTT,CASIRASGRTEAFF
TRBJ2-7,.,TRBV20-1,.,TGCAGTGCTCGCGGGACAGTAAATAACGAGCAGTACTTC,CSARGTVNNEQYF
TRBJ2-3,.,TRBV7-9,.,TGTGCCAGCAGCTTCGTCCTAGCGACCACAGATACGCAGTATTTT,CASSFVLATTDTQYF